These 4 T cell receptor beta chains originate from one sample sequenced in a study of molecular identifiers for immune sequencing clone quantification. TCRdb reanalysed the PCR reads using MiXCR and keeps one entry per CDR3 protein. The table has around 470,000 distinct CDR3 sequences, over 20% seen once. What was sequenced was naive CD8+ T cells from blood, with Jurkat cell RNA spiked in. The subset here: FACS-sorted CD8+CD4-CCR7+CD45RA+ naive T cells. The origin of the receptors is a human donor in good health. Some libraries in this study had Jurkat cell RNA spiked in.

In its sample, this clonotype was seen many times. This chain uses TRBV15 with TRBJ2-2; D remains unclear. This CDR3 region has 15 residues. V was clipped by 5 bases and J by 0 bases, with 10 bases between them. Germline CDR1 LNHNV, CDR2 YYDKDF (reference sequence). The CDR3 is CATSGYFANTGELFF. The CDR3 DNA follows: TGTGCCACCAGCGGTTATTTTGCGAACACCGGGGAGCTGTTTTTT.

This clonotype was seen once. A much larger clone differs from this one at a single base, so this may be a read error. This chain uses TRBV7-9 with TRBJ2-3; either TRBD1 or TRBD2 may supply D (6 bases each). Germline V lookup: CDR1 SEHNR, CDR2 FQNEAQ (reference sequence). The CDR3 has 17 amino acids. The CDR3 DNA is TGTGTCAGCAGCTTAGACGGGGGCCAGGGAAGCACAGATACGCAGTATTTT. This gives the protein CVSSLDGGQGSTDTQYF.

This clonotype was detected only once. A much more abundant neighbour one base away suggests this may be a read error. The gene calls are TRBV29-1 and TRBJ1-2, with D unclear. The CDR3 spans 13 residues. CDR1 and CDR2 from the germline V gene are SQVTM and ANQGSEA. CDR3 region: CSVEDHVSYGHTF. The CDR3, as DNA: TGCAGCGTTGAAGATCACGTCAGCTATGGCCACACCTTC.

V gene TRBV4-3 combines with J gene TRBJ1-3; 9 bases align to TRBD1. Trimming cost V 5 bases and J 8 bases; bases outside gene matches: 10. CDR1 LGHNA and CDR2 YSLEER come from the germline V gene. The CDR3 length is 15 residues. CDR3 amino acids: CASSEGTGPRDTIYF. The CDR3 region has the DNA TGCGCCAGCAGCGAGGGGACAGGGCCTCGAGACACCATATATTTT.